This T cell receptor beta chain was obtained from a study of blood T cell repertoires in COVID-19. Germline V CDR1 and CDR2: SGHRS, YFSETQ. The germline V and J ends were trimmed by 0 bases and 0 bases, with 11 bases remaining between them. The CDR3 loop spans 16 amino acids. Libraries were prepared by immunoSEQ multiplex PCR; TCRdb keeps only in-frame clonotypes and omits some of them. Of about 260,000 clones detected, approximately 81% appear once; the ten largest clones hold 4.2%. The chain uses TRBV5-1 and TRBJ2-3, with D possibly being TRBD2 (6 bases). Input material: peripheral blood. This clonotype originated in a man aged 60 to 75 with acute or convalescent COVID-19. CDR3 nucleotide sequence: TGCGCCAGCAGCTTGGTACGCGGGGCTAGCACAGATACGCAGTATTTT. This codes for CASSLVRGASTDTQYF.